This is a list of T cell receptor beta chains from one sample in a study of human T cells and chemical hapten exposure. TCRdb reanalysed the RACE reads using MiXCR and keeps one entry per CDR3 protein. The sample contains 85,000 to 130,000 distinct CDR3 sequences, roughly 12% of which appear only once. The sequencing here drew on whole blood, taken in connection with sensitization to the hapten diphenylcyclopropenone (DPC). The receptor source for this set is a woman in her forties or fifties with alopecia areata. Some clones in this sample may be carry-over from other donors' samples. Each CDR3 is given with its conserved first and last residue. D genes are given only for firm matches. Part of the rows lack a size; the others show once, few, many or a class for expanded clones.

DNA	CDR3	length	D	J	V	size
TGTGCCAGCAGTTACGCAGAACTCACCGGGGAGCTGTTTTTT	CASSYAELTGELFF	14	NA	TRBJ2-2	TRBV6-6	NA
TGTGCCAGCTCACCCCCTGGGACGTACTTCTCTGGAAACACCATATATTTT	CASSPPGTYFSGNTIYF	17	NA	TRBJ1-3	TRBV18	NA
TGTGCCAGCAGCTCTTCTCGGGGCTACGAGCAGTACTTC	CASSSSRGYEQYF	13	NA	TRBJ2-7	TRBV11-2	NA
TGCAGCATTTTATCAGCTGTGAACACTGAAGCTTTCTTT	CSILSAVNTEAFF	13	NA	TRBJ1-1	TRBV29-1	NA
TGTGCCAGCACCGGGGTAGGGCGAGATAATTCACCCCTCCACTTT	CASTGVGRDNSPLHF	15	NA	TRBJ1-6	TRBV7-2	NA
TGCAGTGCAAGCGATAGACTTGGCAAACTAGCCAAAAACATTCAGTACTTC	CSASDRLGKLAKNIQYF	17	NA	TRBJ2-4	TRBV20-1	few
TGTGCCAGCAGTTTTTTGACAGATAATCAGCCCCAGCATTTT	CASSFLTDNQPQHF	14	NA	TRBJ1-5	TRBV12-3/TRBV12-4	many
TGTGCCAGCAGTCGGGACAGGGTCCATGGCTACACCTTC	CASSRDRVHGYTF	13	TRBD1	TRBJ1-2	TRBV28	NA
TGTGCCAGCAGTTTGGCGACTTACACTGAAGCTTTCTTT	CASSLATYTEAFF	13	NA	TRBJ1-1	TRBV28	NA
TGCGCCAGCAGCCAGGACACTTCGAACACCGGGGAGCTGTTTTTT	CASSQDTSNTGELFF	15	NA	TRBJ2-2	TRBV5-1	NA
TGTGCCAGCCAAAAGGGTCAACCGGGAGGAGTAGATACGCAGTATTTT	CASQKGQPGGVDTQYF	16	TRBD2	TRBJ2-3	TRBV27	NA
TGCGCCAGCAGCTTGGATTCCGTTAGCACAGATACGCAGTATTTT	CASSLDSVSTDTQYF	15	NA	TRBJ2-3	TRBV5-1	many
TGTGCCAGCAACCGCGGCGGGGGTTACACAGATACGCAGTATTTT	CASNRGGGYTDTQYF	15	TRBD2	TRBJ2-3	TRBV6-5	few
TGCGCCAGCAGCCTCAGGACTAGCGGGGGCTACGAGCAGTACTTC	CASSLRTSGGYEQYF	15	TRBD2	TRBJ2-7	TRBV4-1	many
TGCGCCAGCAGAGAGGGACTAGCGGGGTACTACAATGAGCAGTTCTTC	CASREGLAGYYNEQFF	16	TRBD2	TRBJ2-1	TRBV5-1	many
TGTGCCAGCAGTGGAGAAAGCGGGAGAACCTACAATGAGCAGTTCTTC	CASSGESGRTYNEQFF	16	TRBD2	TRBJ2-1	TRBV2	many
TGTGCAAGTCGCTTAGGGGGACAGGGGGCTATGATGGGTCCCTACAATGAGCAGTTCTTC	CASRLGGQGAMMGPYNEQFF	20	NA	TRBJ2-1	TRBV12-2	few
TGTGCCACCAGTTCAGGGGGCACAGATACGCAGTATTTT	CATSSGGTDTQYF	13	NA	TRBJ2-3	TRBV24-1	many
TGCAGCGTTGAGCTGGGGACAGGGAATGAAAAACTGTTTTTT	CSVELGTGNEKLFF	14	TRBD1	TRBJ1-4	TRBV29-1	few
TGTGCCAGCAGCTTAATCGGGGATTCCTACGAGCAGTACTTC	CASSLIGDSYEQYF	14	NA	TRBJ2-7	TRBV11-2	few
TGTGCCAGCAGCTTACAGCCCTTGGGGGAAAAACTGTTTTTT	CASSLQPLGEKLFF	14	NA	TRBJ1-4	TRBV7-2	few
TGTGCCAGCAGCCCTTACACTGAAGCTTTCTTT	CASSPYTEAFF	11	NA	TRBJ1-1	TRBV7-9	few
TGTGCCAGCAGTTTTCAAGAGGGATCAGCTTTCTTT	CASSFQEGSAFF	12	NA	TRBJ1-1	TRBV28	many
TGTGCCAGCAGCCCGCCAATTATGTCGGTTTCACCCCTCCACTTT	CASSPPIMSVSPLHF	15	NA	TRBJ1-6	TRBV28	few
TGTGCCAGCAGCTTAATGATTGGTACAGATACGCAGTATTTT	CASSLMIGTDTQYF	14	NA	TRBJ2-3	TRBV7-9	NA
TGTGCCAGCAGTTTTAACACAGATACGCAGTATTTT	CASSFNTDTQYF	12	NA	TRBJ2-3	TRBV12-3/TRBV12-4	few
TGCAGCGGAACTAGCGGGGAGCAGTTCTTC	CSGTSGEQFF	10	TRBD2	TRBJ2-1	TRBV29-1	NA